This T cell receptor beta chain is drawn from a study of vaccination and CD4 T cells after COVID-19. Across the study: Investigators stimulated cells with overlapping spike peptides drawn from SARS-CoV-2, HCoV-NL63, HCoV-OC43 and HCoV-229E.

Note on this clonotype: Its target is not known.

Specified treatment: roughly 11-day PBMC culture with coronavirus spike peptide pools or control peptides (ViraFEST assay). With peptide pools, ViraFEST first expanded antigen-specific T cells and afterwards sequenced their TCRs. Cultures used two million PBMCs per well, 10 IU/ml IL-2 and about 10 ug/ml peptides. CDR3 length: 16 residues. Germline V gene sequence: CDR1 SGHAT, CDR2 FQNNGV. The V and J ends lost 5 bases and 0 bases, in that order; junction bases with no gene match: 7. Sequencing of cultured CD4+ T cell DNA used the Oncomine TCR Beta short-read assay. Genomic DNA extraction was carried out from cultured CD4+ T cells. TCRdb processed the PCR reads anew with MiXCR; each CDR3 protein has one entry. The profile shows around 6,300 distinct CDR3 sequences, over 70% of them singletons.

The V call is TRBV11-2, the J call TRBJ1-3; TRBD1 aligns across 7 bases. The sample taken for sequencing was CD4+ T cells from blood, cultured in vitro. This TCR came from a human donor who had recovered from COVID-19. CDR3: CASSPRQGSSGNTIYF. CDR3 nucleotides: TGTGCCAGCAGCCCCCGACAGGGCAGCTCTGGAAACACCATATATTTT.